The 32 T cell receptor beta chains presented below share a single source sample, sequenced in a study of T cells in Graves' hyperthyroidism and ophthalmopathy. TCR beta CDR3 regions were amplified from RNA. HTBI primers were employed in a first-round RT-PCR of the TCR CDR3. One entry per CDR3 protein results from TCRdb running MiXCR on the multiplex PCR reads. The repertoire includes approximately 370,000 distinct CDR3 sequences, 15% of them detected once, and approximately 29% sits in the top ten. The sample taken for sequencing was blood. These receptors were taken from a woman aged 30 to 39 with Graves' hyperthyroidism.

This clonotype was seen ten or more times. The V gene is TRBV28, the J gene TRBJ1-1; 8 nucleotides match TRBD1. The germline CDR1 and CDR2 sequences are MDHEN and SYDVKM. Trimming cost V 5 bases and J 4 bases; bases outside gene matches: 9. The CDR3 consists of 15 residues. CDR3 loop: CASSAGGQGSTEAFF. CDR3 sequence (DNA): TGTGCCAGCAGTGCCGGAGGACAGGGAAGCACTGAAGCTTTCTTT.

The CDR3 DNA sequence: TGTGCCAGTAGTATGCTTAGCGGGAGGGCCAATGAGCAGTTCTTC. This translates into CASSMLSGRANEQFF. The chain uses TRBV19 and TRBJ2-1; 11 positions match TRBD2. The J segment lost 6 bases and the V segment lost 3 bases, leaving 4 bases of the junction unmatched. The CDR3 loop spans 15 amino acids. Germline CDR1 reads LNHDA; CDR2 reads SQIVND (reference sequence). Drawing the rest from reference TRBV19 and TRBJ2-1, the complete variable domain is DGGITQSPKYLFRKEGQNVTLSCEQNLNHDAMYWYRQDPGQGLRLIYYSQIVNDFQKGDIAEGYSVSREKKESFPLTVTSAQKNPTAFYLCASSMLSGRANEQFFGPGTRLTVL.

This clonotype appeared many times. The chain employs TRBV20-1 and TRBJ2-7, with 9 bases fitting TRBD2. CDR3 length: 14 residues. CDR1 is DFQATT, CDR2 SNEGSKA, per germline (reference sequence). The trim removed 0 bases at V and 3 bases at J, leaving 3 bases unmatched. The CDR3 sequence: CSARDGTSLYEQYF. The CDR3 DNA reads TGCAGTGCTAGAGACGGGACTAGCCTCTACGAGCAGTACTTC.

This clonotype was found many times. The rearrangement joins TRBV10-3 to TRBJ2-7, with D possibly matching TRBD2 (5 bases). The CDR3 has 13 residues. Germline-derived CDR1 and CDR2 are ENHRY and SYGVKD. Trimming removed 6 bases at V and 2 bases at J, with 11 bases between. In DNA form, the CDR3 reads TGTGCCATCAGCCCACCCGGGGCCTACGAGCAGTACTTC. Residues: CAISPPGAYEQYF.

The chain couples TRBV9 to TRBJ1-1; D may be TRBD1 (5 bases). CDR1 is SGDLS and CDR2 is YYNGEE in the germline V gene. V was pared by 4 bases and J by 11 bases, with 21 bases between. The CDR3 is 14 amino acids. CDR3: CASSPDPGTPRAFF. CDR3 in DNA: TGTGCCAGCAGCCCAGATCCAGGGACCCCTCGTGCTTTCTTT.

This clonotype has just a few counts. This chain connects TRBV27 to TRBJ1-2, with D perhaps TRBD1 (5 bases). CDR1 is MNHEY, CDR2 SMNVEV, per germline (reference sequence). The CDR3 contains 16 residues. Trimming took off 1 base at V and 1 base at J, with 13 bases between the two ends. CDR3 region: CASSLLSGGGNYGYTF. CDR3 bases: TGTGCCAGCAGTTTATTGTCCGGGGGGGGTAACTATGGCTACACCTTC.

This rearrangement joins TRBV3-1 to TRBJ2-2; a possible D gene is TRBD1 (5 bases). V was shortened by 1 base and J by 4 bases, with 16 bases between the two germline ends. Germline CDR1 is LGHDT and CDR2 is YNNKEL (reference sequence). The CDR3 covers 17 residues. In DNA, the CDR3 is TGTGCCAGCAGCCAAGGAGGTAGCAGGGCTGGCACCGGGGAGCTGTTTTTT. It codes for CASSQGGSRAGTGELFF.

The genes are TRBV5-1 and TRBJ2-2; D unresolved. CDR1 SGHRS and CDR2 YFSETQ come from the germline V gene. The CDR3 extends over 14 amino acids. V dropped 1 base and J dropped 1 base, with 5 bases sitting between them. This CDR3 is CASSLWGNTGELFF. As DNA, the CDR3 is TGCGCCAGCAGCTTGTGGGGGAACACCGGGGAGCTGTTTTTT. The full variable domain, its missing parts supplied by reference TRBV5-1 and TRBJ2-2, is KAGVTQTPRYLIKTRGQQVTLSCSPISGHRSVSWYQQTPGQGLQFLFEYFSETQRNKGNFPGRFSGRQFSNSRSEMNVSTLELGDSALYLCASSLWGNTGELFFGEGSRLTVL.

This clonotype was detected ten times or more. The CDR3 coding sequence is TGTACGACCCGGGACAGCACTAACTATGGCTACACCTTC. Translating gives CTTRDSTNYGYTF. The J gene is TRBJ1-2, the V gene TRBV6-1, with TRBD1 matching 7 bases. Germline V lookup: CDR1 MNHNS, CDR2 SASEGT. The CDR3 length is 13 residues.

The sample holds many counts of this clonotype. The rearrangement links TRBV30 to TRBJ1-5, with a weak D call TRBD1 (6 bases). Germline CDR1 and CDR2: GTSNPN and SVGIG (reference sequence). The CDR3 has 15 amino acids. With 1 base removed from V and 5 bases from J, the gap between germline ends came to 15 bases. CDR3 in amino acids: CAWSGEAGEDQPQHF. The CDR3, as DNA: TGTGCCTGGAGTGGGGAGGCAGGGGAGGATCAGCCCCAGCATTTT.

This chain joins TRBV5-1 and TRBJ2-5; D is uncertain. V was clipped by 4 bases and J by 5 bases, with 9 bases between them. In germline, CDR1 is SGHRS, CDR2 YFSETQ. The CDR3 consists of 12 residues. CDR3 coding DNA: TGCGCCAGCAGCAATGGTGGGGAGACCCAGTACTTC. The encoded protein is CASSNGGETQYF.

The sample holds a few counts of this clonotype. The chain is built from TRBV14 and TRBJ2-7; unclear D gene. CDR3 size: 14 residues. Between the trimmed V and J ends, which lost 3 bases and 6 bases, there was a span of 15 bases. Germline CDR1 and CDR2: SGHDN and FVKESK. The CDR3 nucleotides are TGTGCCAGCAGCCAGCCGGGCCCTCTTGTCGAGCAGTACTTC. Its protein product is CASSQPGPLVEQYF.

There are a few counts of this clonotype. V usage is TRBV27 and J usage is TRBJ2-7; no firm D call. Germline loops: CDR1 MNHEY, CDR2 SMNVEV (reference sequence). CDR3 length equals 14 residues. V shed 6 bases and J shed 4 bases, with 16 bases lying between them. The CDR3 loop is CASSLVGPSYEQYF. The CDR3, as DNA: TGTGCCAGCAGCCTGGTGGGCCCCTCTTACGAGCAGTACTTC.

There are many counts of this clonotype. The chain joins TRBV5-1 to TRBJ2-1; TRBD1 matches at 8 bases. J gave up 4 bases and V 0 bases, and 3 bases lay outside the gene matches. Germline V gives CDR1 SGHRS, CDR2 YFSETQ. The CDR3 loop spans 15 amino acids. The CDR3 reads CASSLARGLYNEQFF. In nucleotides, the CDR3 is TGCGCCAGCAGCTTGGCCAGGGGGCTTTACAATGAGCAGTTCTTC.

The chain employs TRBV5-1 and TRBJ2-5; possibly TRBD2 for D (6 bases). Per germline, CDR1 SGHRS and CDR2 YFSETQ. Trimming pared 3 bases from V and 5 bases from J, leaving 17 bases between. This CDR3 has 15 amino acids. In nucleotides, the CDR3 is TGCGCCAGCAGCTGGGGAGGTAGGGTGGTCGAGACCCAGTACTTC. Protein sequence: CASSWGGRVVETQYF.

The chain combines TRBV5-1 with TRBJ1-4; 7 bases are a match to TRBD1. Germline loops: CDR1 SGHRS, CDR2 YFSETQ. Germline trimming cut 4 bases from V and 1 base from J; bases unmatched to any gene: 13. The CDR3 sequence is 18 residues long. CDR3 sequence reads: CASSPGQDAFITNEKLFF. As DNA, the CDR3 is TGCGCCAGCAGCCCCGGACAGGACGCTTTTATAACTAATGAAAAACTGTTTTTT.

As concerns this clonotype: A much larger clone lies one base from this, so it may be a read error. The V call is TRBV15, the J call TRBJ2-7; TRBD2 matches 16 bases. Losses at the gene ends were 3 bases for V and 0 bases for J; bases not matched to a gene: 11. Germline CDR1 and CDR2: LNHNV and YYDKDF (reference sequence). CDR3 size: 20 residues. The CDR3 sequence is CATSSGPGTSGREDSYEQYF. Here the CDR3 DNA reads TGTGCCACCAGCAGCGGACCCGGGACTAGCGGGAGGGAAGACTCCTACGAGCAGTACTTC. The variable domain in full, with the rest retrieved from reference TRBV15 and TRBJ2-7, is DAMVIQNPRYQVTQFGKPVTLSCSQTLNHNVMYWYQQKSSQAPKLLFHYYDKDFNNEADTPDNFQSRRPNTSFCFLDIRSPGLGDTAMYLCATSSGPGTSGREDSYEQYFGPGTRLTVT.

This clonotype was observed many times. For the CDR3, the DNA is TGTGCCAGCAGTGATTTGGGACTAGCGGGAGGGCCCGGCAATGAGCAGTTCTTC. Translated, it gives CASSDLGLAGGPGNEQFF. The gene calls are TRBV2 and TRBJ2-1; TRBD2 matches at 16 bases. V was clipped by 3 bases and J by 6 bases; unmatched bases: 8. This CDR3 is built from 18 residues. Germline values: CDR1 SNHLY, CDR2 FYNNEI.

The table lists this clonotype with many counts. This rearrangement joins TRBV30 to TRBJ2-7, with unresolved D. CDR1 is GTSNPN, CDR2 SVGIG, per germline (reference sequence). CDR3 size: 13 residues. V lost 0 bases, J lost 2 bases, and 8 bases lay in between. The chain's CDR3 is CAWSVSTAYEQYF. The CDR3 coding sequence is TGTGCCTGGAGTGTATCCACGGCCTACGAGCAGTACTTC.

This clonotype was counted at least ten times. V is TRBV20-1 and J is TRBJ1-1; no clear D gene. CDR1 is DFQATT and CDR2 is SNEGSKA in the germline V gene (reference sequence). This CDR3 is 14 amino acids long. Trimming left V 1 base short and J 3 bases short, with 12 bases between. CDR3: CSARARGRYTEAFF. The CDR3 DNA reads as TGCAGTGCTAGAGCTAGAGGCAGATACACTGAAGCTTTCTTT.

This clonotype has ten or more counts. The J gene is TRBJ1-1, the V gene TRBV6-5, with D unclear. Germline values: CDR1 MNHEY, CDR2 SVGAGI. The CDR3 runs 13 residues. With 2 bases removed from V and 10 bases from J, the gap between germline ends came to 14 bases. The CDR3 DNA reads as TGTGCCAGCAGTTACCCCGGTCGTTCTGGAGCTTTCTTT. It translates to CASSYPGRSGAFF.

This clonotype has just a few counts. This chain uses TRBV20-1 with TRBJ1-6; no clear D gene. Germline-derived CDR1 and CDR2 are DFQATT and SNEGSKA (reference sequence). V dropped 3 bases and J dropped 10 bases, with 7 bases sitting between them. The CDR3 runs to 11 residues. The CDR3 loop reads CSARVGSPLHF. The CDR3 region has the DNA TGCAGTGCTAGGGTCGGCTCACCCCTCCACTTT.

This clonotype was seen at least ten times. V gene TRBV6-2 or TRBV6-3 combines with J gene TRBJ2-2; D is undetermined. CDR1 is MNHEY, CDR2 SVGEGT, per germline. The CDR3 is 13 residues long. The V end lost 3 bases, the J end lost 8 bases, and 10 bases lay between the germline ends. The DNA for the CDR3 is TGTGCCAGCAGTTATTCTGGCGTAGGGGAGCTGTTTTTT. Translation: CASSYSGVGELFF.

This clonotype has only a few counts. CDR3 region: CATEASGYYNEQFF. CDR3 nucleotides: TGTGCCACCGAGGCTAGCGGATACTACAATGAGCAGTTCTTC. The chain combines TRBV15 with TRBJ2-1; TRBD2 matches at 7 bases. Germline trimming cut 8 bases from V and 3 bases from J; bases unmatched to any gene: 7. Germline V gene sequence: CDR1 LNHNV, CDR2 YYDKDF (reference sequence). The CDR3 sequence is 14 residues long.

This clonotype has at least ten counts. J is TRBJ2-1 and V is TRBV2; TRBD2 agrees at 7 bases. Germline V gene sequence: CDR1 SNHLY, CDR2 FYNNEI. The CDR3 loop spans 15 amino acids. Unmatched junction bases numbered 14, after V lost 6 bases and J lost 9 bases. The CDR3 loop reads CASSRTGGSRGEQFF. CDR3 nucleotides: TGTGCCAGCAGCAGAACCGGCGGGAGTCGGGGTGAGCAGTTCTTC.

The chain uses TRBV20-1 and TRBJ2-7, with 8 bases aligning to TRBD2. The CDR3 totals 13 residues. V lost 7 bases to trimming and J lost 5 bases; unmatched junction nucleotides: 10. CDR1 is DFQATT, CDR2 SNEGSKA, per germline (reference sequence). CDR3 in DNA: TGCAGTGGGGGACTAGGCGGGGGACACGAGCAGTACTTC. Translating it yields CSGGLGGGHEQYF.

V usage is TRBV25-1 and J usage is TRBJ2-3; possibly TRBD2 for D (6 bases). V lost 4 bases to trimming and J lost 2 bases, with 13 bases between them. Germline V gene data show CDR1 as MGHDK and CDR2 as SYGVNS. There are 15 residues in the CDR3. In DNA form, the CDR3 reads TGTGCCAGCAGTGGGTCCCGGGACTTCACAGATACGCAGTATTTT. Translated, it gives CASSGSRDFTDTQYF.

This clonotype was recorded a few times. J is TRBJ2-3 and V is TRBV20-1; D might be TRBD1 (5 bases). Trimming took off 5 bases at V and 2 bases at J, with 11 bases between the two ends. The length of the CDR3 is 13 residues. CDR1 DFQATT and CDR2 SNEGSKA come from the germline V gene (reference sequence). The CDR3 sequence is CSAPGRPTDTQYF. CDR3 nucleotide sequence: TGCAGTGCTCCAGGGCGCCCCACAGATACGCAGTATTTT.

This clonotype was detected ten times or more. The genes are TRBV6-1 and TRBJ2-1; 8 nucleotides match TRBD1. Germline CDR1 MNHNS, CDR2 SASEGT. This CDR3 region has 15 residues. Germline trimming cut 4 bases from V and 0 bases from J; bases unmatched to any gene: 2. The CDR3 loop reads CASSVDRASYNEQFF. The CDR3 coding sequence is TGTGCCAGCAGTGTGGACAGGGCCTCCTACAATGAGCAGTTCTTC.

This chain links TRBV2 with TRBJ2-2; 7 nucleotides agree with TRBD1. V lost 7 bases, J lost 5 bases, and 4 bases stayed unmatched. The CDR3 is 13 residues long. Germline V gene sequence: CDR1 SNHLY, CDR2 FYNNEI. The CDR3 region is CASTGGFTGELFF. Written as DNA, the CDR3 is TGTGCCAGCACAGGGGGTTTTACCGGGGAGCTGTTTTTT.

This clonotype was recorded at least ten times. The chain is built from TRBV4-2 and TRBJ1-1, with a tentative D call TRBD1 (6 bases). The CDR3 spans 15 residues. Germline-derived CDR1 and CDR2 are LGHNA and YNFKEQ. V was trimmed by 0 bases and J by 4 bases, leaving 12 bases between them. CDR3 residues: CASSQDLTGPTEAFF. CDR3 coding DNA: TGTGCCAGCAGCCAAGATCTTACAGGGCCCACTGAAGCTTTCTTT.

The V gene is TRBV15, the J gene TRBJ2-7; D gene ambiguous. This CDR3 has 13 residues. The V and J ends lost 2 bases and 3 bases respectively, with 8 bases between them. Per the germline V gene, CDR1 is LNHNV and CDR2 is YYDKDF (reference sequence). CDR3 residues: CATSRQGSYEQYF. Written as DNA, the CDR3 is TGTGCCACCAGCAGACAAGGAAGCTACGAGCAGTACTTC.